This T cell receptor beta chain was observed in a study of blood T cell repertoires in COVID-19. The CDR3 length is 13 residues. V dropped 6 bases and J dropped 2 bases, with 7 bases sitting between them. Germline-derived CDR1 and CDR2 are MNHEY and SVGAGI. As handled by the study authors: Reference gene primer amplification yielded estimated nucleated cell counts. This table comes from immunoSEQ multiplex PCR, and its TCRdb copy is limited to in-frame clones, with some not included. For V, J and clone size, that table is used; D and trimming come from the DNA. The sample has over 200,000 clones, about four fifths seen once; the top ten hold roughly 8.8%.

Material: peripheral blood. V usage is TRBV6-5 and J usage is TRBJ1-4; D not resolved. The source is a middle-aged man with active or convalescent COVID-19. CDR3 sequence reads: CASSGFTNEKLFF. CDR3 bases: TGTGCCAGCAGCGGTTTCACTAATGAAAAACTGTTTTTT.